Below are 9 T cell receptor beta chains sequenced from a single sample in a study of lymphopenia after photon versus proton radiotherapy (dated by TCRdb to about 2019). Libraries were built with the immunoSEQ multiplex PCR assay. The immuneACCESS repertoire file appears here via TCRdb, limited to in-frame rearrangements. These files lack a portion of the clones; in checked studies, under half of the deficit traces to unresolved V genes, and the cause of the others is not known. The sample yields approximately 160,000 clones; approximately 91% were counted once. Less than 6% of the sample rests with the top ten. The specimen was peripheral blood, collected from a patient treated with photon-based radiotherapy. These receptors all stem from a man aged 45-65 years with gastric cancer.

In nucleotides, the CDR3 is TGTGCCAGTAGTTCCCGGGACAGCAACACCGGGGAGCTGTTTTTT. Its protein is CASSSRDSNTGELFF. This chain uses TRBV19 with TRBJ2-2; 7 positions agree with TRBD1. V shed 5 bases, J shed 2 bases, and the junction held 5 bases outside the gene matches. This CDR3 is built from 15 residues. Germline CDR1 reads LNHDA; CDR2 reads SQIVND (reference sequence).

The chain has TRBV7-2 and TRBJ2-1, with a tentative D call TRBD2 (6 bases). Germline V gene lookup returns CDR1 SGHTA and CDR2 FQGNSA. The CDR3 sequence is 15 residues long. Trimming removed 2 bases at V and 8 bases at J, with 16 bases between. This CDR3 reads CASSLNRRANYEQFF. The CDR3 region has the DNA TGTGCCAGCAGCTTAAACAGGAGGGCCAATTATGAGCAGTTCTTC.

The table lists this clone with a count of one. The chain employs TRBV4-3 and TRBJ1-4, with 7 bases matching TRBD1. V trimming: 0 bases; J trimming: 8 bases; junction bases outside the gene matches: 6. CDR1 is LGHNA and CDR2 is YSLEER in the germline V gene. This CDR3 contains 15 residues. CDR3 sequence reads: CASSQDRGRAEKLFF. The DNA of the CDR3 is TGCGCCAGCAGCCAAGATAGGGGGCGGGCGGAAAAACTGTTTTTT.

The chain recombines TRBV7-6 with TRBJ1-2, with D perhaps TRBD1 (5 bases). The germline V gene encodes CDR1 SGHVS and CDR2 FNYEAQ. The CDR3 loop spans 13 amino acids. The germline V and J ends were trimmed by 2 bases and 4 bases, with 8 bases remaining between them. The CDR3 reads CASSLSGGYGYTF. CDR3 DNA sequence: TGTGCCAGCAGCTTATCGGGGGGCTATGGCTACACCTTC.

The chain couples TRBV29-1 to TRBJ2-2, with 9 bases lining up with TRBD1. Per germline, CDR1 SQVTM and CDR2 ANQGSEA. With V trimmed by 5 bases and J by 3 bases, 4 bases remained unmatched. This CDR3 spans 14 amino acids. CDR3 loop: CSVSRTGDTGELFF. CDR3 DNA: TGCAGCGTTTCCCGGACAGGGGACACCGGGGAGCTGTTTTTT.

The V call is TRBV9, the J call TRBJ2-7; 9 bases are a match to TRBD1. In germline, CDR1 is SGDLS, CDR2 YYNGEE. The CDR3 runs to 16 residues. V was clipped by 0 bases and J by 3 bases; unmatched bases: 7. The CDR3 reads CASSVEGTGTLYEQYF. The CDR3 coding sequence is TGTGCCAGCAGCGTAGAGGGGACAGGGACACTCTACGAGCAGTACTTC. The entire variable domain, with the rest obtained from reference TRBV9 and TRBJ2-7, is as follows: DSGVTQTPKHLITATGQRVTLRCSPRSGDLSVYWYQQSLDQGLQFLIQYYNGEERAKGNILERFSAQQFPDLHSELNLSSLELGDSALYFCASSVEGTGTLYEQYFGPGTRLTVT.

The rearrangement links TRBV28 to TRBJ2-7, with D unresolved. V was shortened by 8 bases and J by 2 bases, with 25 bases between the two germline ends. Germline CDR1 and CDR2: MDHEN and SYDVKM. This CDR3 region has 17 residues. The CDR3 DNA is TGTGCCAGCGGCGGTTGGACGATACTGAGTCCGGCCTACGAGCAGTACTTC. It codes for CASGGWTILSPAYEQYF.

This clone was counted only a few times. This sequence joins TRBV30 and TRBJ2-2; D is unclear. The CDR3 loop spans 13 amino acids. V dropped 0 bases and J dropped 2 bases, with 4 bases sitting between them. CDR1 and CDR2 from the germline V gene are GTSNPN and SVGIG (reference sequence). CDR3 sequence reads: CAWSVGNTGELFF. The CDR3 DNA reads TGTGCCTGGAGTGTAGGCAACACCGGGGAGCTGTTTTTT.

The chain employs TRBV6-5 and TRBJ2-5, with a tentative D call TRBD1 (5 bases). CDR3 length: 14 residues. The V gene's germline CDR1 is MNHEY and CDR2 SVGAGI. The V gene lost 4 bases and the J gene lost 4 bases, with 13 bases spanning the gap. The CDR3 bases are TGTGCCAGCAGTTTCGACCAGGGTGGAGAGACCCAGTACTTC. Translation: CASSFDQGGETQYF.